This TCR beta chain was sequenced in a study of CD8+ T cells in alopecia areata. Following RNA extraction, reverse transcription yielded cDNA that acted as the sequencing template. Repertoires were generated with immunoSEQ multiplex PCR, while TCRdb's copy carries only in-frame clones and drops some. The sample presents about 270,000 clones, none singletons. About this clone itself: Gene labels here are mouse ones. With the read ending 4 residues before the CDR3 end, the germline J gene is used to fill in that end.

Trimming pared 0 bases from V and 0 bases from J, leaving 8 bases between. Germline V gene lookup returns CDR1 LGHNA and CDR2 YNLKQL (reference sequence). The CDR3 has 15 amino acids. Using CD4, CD8alpha, NKG2D, NKG2ACE and other markers, pooled cutaneous lymph node cells were sorted. The chain employs TRBV5 and TRBJ1-2; D is perhaps TRBD1 (5 bases). This TCR was recovered from a C3H/HeJ mouse with alopecia areata. The strain's MHC: H2-k. The specimen was CD4+ T cells sorted from a lymph node. Partial CDR3 DNA: TGTGCCAGCAGCCAAGAGTGGGGGACAAACTCC. Translated: CASSQEWGTNS. The entire CDR3 reads CASSQEWGTNSDYTF.